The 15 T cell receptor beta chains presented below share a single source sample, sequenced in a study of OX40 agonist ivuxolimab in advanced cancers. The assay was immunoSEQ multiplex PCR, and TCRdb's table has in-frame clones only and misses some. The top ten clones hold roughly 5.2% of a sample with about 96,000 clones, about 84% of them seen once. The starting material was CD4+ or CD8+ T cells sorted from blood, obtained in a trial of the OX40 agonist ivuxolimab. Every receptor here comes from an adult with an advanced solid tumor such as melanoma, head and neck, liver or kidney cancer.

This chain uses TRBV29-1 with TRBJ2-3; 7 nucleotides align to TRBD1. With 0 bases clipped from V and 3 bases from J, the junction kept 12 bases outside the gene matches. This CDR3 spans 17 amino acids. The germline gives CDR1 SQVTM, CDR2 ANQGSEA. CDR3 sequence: CSVEDPSSRGLTDTQYF. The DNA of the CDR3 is TGCAGCGTTGAAGATCCGTCCTCCAGGGGGTTAACAGATACGCAGTATTTT.

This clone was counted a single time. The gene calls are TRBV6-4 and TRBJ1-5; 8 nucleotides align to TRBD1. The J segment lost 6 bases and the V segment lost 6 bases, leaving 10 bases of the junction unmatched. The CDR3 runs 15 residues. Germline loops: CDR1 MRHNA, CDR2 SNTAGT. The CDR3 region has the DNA TGTGCCAGCAGGGTCGGTGGACAGGGTGCTCAGCCCCAGCATTTT. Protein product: CASRVGGQGAQPQHF.

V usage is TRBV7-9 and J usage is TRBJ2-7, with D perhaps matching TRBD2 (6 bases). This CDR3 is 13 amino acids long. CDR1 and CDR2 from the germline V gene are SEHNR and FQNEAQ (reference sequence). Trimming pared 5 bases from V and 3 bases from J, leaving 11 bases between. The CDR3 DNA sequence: TGTGCCAGCAGCGCGGGACTCAGCTACGAGCAGTACTTC. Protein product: CASSAGLSYEQYF.

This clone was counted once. Here the CDR3 DNA reads TGTGCCATCAGTCTTCAGGGGGAAACTGAAGCTTTCTTT. Translation: CAISLQGETEAFF. The genes are TRBV10-3 and TRBJ1-1; 7 bases agree with TRBD1. Germline lookup yields CDR1 ENHRY and CDR2 SYGVKD. This CDR3 has 13 residues. With V trimmed by 5 bases and J by 5 bases, 5 bases remained unmatched.

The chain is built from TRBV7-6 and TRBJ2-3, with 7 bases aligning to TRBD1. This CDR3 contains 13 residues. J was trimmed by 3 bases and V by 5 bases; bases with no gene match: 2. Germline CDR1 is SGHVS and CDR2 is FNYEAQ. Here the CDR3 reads CASSTGQTDTQYF. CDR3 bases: TGTGCCAGCAGCACGGGACAGACAGATACGCAGTATTTT.

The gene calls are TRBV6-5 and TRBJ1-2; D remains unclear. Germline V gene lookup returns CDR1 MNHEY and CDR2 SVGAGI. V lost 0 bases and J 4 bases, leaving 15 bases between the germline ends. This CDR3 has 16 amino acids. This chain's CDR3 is CASSYSGSMQLYGYTF. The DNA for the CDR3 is TGTGCCAGCAGTTACTCGGGGAGTATGCAGCTCTATGGCTACACCTTC.

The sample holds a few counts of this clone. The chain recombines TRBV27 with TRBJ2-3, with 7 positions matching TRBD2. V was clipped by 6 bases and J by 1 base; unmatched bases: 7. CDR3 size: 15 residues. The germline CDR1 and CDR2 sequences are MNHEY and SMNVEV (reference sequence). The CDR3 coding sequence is TGTGCCAGCAGACTGACTAGCAGAGGCACAGATACGCAGTATTTT. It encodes CASRLTSRGTDTQYF.

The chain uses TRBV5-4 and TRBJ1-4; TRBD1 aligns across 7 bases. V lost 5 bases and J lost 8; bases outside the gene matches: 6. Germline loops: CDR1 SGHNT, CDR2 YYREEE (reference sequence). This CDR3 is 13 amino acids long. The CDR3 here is CASSGDRREKLFF. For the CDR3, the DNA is TGTGCCAGCAGTGGGGACAGAAGAGAAAAACTGTTTTTT.

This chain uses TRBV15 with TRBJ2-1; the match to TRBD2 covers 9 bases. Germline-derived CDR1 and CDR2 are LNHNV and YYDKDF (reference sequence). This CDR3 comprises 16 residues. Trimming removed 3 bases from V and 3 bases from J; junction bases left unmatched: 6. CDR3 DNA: TGTGCCACCAGCAGGACTAGCGGCGTTGGCTACAATGAGCAGTTCTTC. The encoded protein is CATSRTSGVGYNEQFF.

The CDR3 is CASRVDSMNTEAFF. CDR3 DNA sequence: TGTGCCAGCAGGGTTGACAGCATGAACACTGAAGCTTTCTTT. This chain joins TRBV2 and TRBJ1-1; maybe TRBD1 (5 bases). The CDR3 extends over 14 amino acids. Trimming removed 6 bases at V and 0 bases at J, with 11 bases between. Per germline, CDR1 SNHLY and CDR2 FYNNEI.

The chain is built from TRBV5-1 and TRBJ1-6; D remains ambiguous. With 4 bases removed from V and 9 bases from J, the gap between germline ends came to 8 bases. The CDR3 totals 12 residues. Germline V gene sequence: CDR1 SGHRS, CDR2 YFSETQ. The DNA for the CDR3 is TGCGCCAGCAGCCGAGACACTTCACCCCTCCACTTT. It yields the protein CASSRDTSPLHF.

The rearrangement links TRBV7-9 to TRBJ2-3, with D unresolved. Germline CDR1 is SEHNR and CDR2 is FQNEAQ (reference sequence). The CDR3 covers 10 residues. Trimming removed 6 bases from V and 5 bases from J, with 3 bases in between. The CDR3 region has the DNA TGTGCCAGCAGACAAGATACGCAGTATTTT. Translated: CASRQDTQYF. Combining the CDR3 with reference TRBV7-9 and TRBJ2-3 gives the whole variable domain DTGVSQNPRHKITKRGQNVTFRCDPISEHNRLYWYRQTLGQGPEFLTYFQNEAQLEKSRLLSDRFSAERPKGSFSTLEIQRTEQGDSAMYLCASRQDTQYFGPGTRLTVL.

The DNA of the CDR3 is TGCGCCAGCTACAGGACAGGGGCGGGAGGCGCCGGGGAGCTGTTTTTT. It yields the protein CASYRTGAGGAGELFF. The rearrangement uses TRBV5-1 and TRBJ2-2, with a weak D call TRBD1 (9 bases). CDR3 length equals 16 residues. Germline CDR1 reads SGHRS; CDR2 reads YFSETQ. V lost 7 bases and J 6 bases, leaving 22 bases between the germline ends. Drawing the rest from reference TRBV5-1 and TRBJ2-2, the complete variable domain is KAGVTQTPRYLIKTRGQQVTLSCSPISGHRSVSWYQQTPGQGLQFLFEYFSETQRNKGNFPGRFSGRQFSNSRSEMNVSTLELGDSALYLCASYRTGAGGAGELFFGEGSRLTVL.

The CDR3 loop reads CASSQAGTGLVGYTF. The CDR3 region has the DNA TGTGCCAGCAGCCAGGCCGGGACAGGCCTTGTGGGCTACACCTTC. V gene TRBV14 combines with J gene TRBJ1-2, with 8 bases aligning to TRBD1. Germline V CDR1 and CDR2: SGHDN, FVKESK. V was clipped by 3 bases and J by 8 bases; unmatched bases: 11. The CDR3 is made up of 15 amino acids.

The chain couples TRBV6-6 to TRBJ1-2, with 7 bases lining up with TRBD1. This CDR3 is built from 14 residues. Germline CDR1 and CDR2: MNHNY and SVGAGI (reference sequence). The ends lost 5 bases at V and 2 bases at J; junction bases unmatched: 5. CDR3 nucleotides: TGTGCCAGCAGTCCCGACAGGGACAACTATGGCTACACCTTC. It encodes CASSPDRDNYGYTF.